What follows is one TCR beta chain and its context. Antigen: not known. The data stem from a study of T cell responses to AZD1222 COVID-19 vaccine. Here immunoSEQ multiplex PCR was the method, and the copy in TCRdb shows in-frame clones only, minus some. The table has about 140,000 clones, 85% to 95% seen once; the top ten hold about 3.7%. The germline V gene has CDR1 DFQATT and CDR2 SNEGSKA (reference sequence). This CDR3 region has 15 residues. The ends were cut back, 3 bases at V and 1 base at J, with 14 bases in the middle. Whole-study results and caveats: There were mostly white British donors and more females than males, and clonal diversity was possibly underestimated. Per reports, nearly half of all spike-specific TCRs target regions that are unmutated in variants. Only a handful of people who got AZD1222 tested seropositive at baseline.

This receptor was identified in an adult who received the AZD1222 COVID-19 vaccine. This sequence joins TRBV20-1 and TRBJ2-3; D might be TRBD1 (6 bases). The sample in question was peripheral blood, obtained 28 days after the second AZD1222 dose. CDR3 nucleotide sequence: TGCAGTGCTAGTAGGGGTGCAGGGGGCACAGATACGCAGTATTTT. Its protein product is CSASRGAGGTDTQYF.